Listed here is a single TCR beta chain. Its antigen specificity is not known. The sample holds no much larger clone one base away, and base qualities are not on file. The record originates from a study of shared clonotypes between healthy human individuals (dated by TCRdb to 2020 to 2022). About the full investigation: The cohort included three men and a couple of women between 18 and 49 years of age. For each donor, CD4 naive and CD4 memory were each run on three plates, CD8 naive on two plates, and CD8 memory on one plate. To estimate repertoire size and how much clonotypes are shared between individuals, the study performed deep sequencing of blood TCR repertoires from about five healthy adults. To increase sequencing depth and limit assay-specific biases, different laboratories used diverse techniques to prepare libraries and sequence TCR repertoires. Between about 0.9 and 10 billion PBMCs per donor were obtained by leukapheresis.

CD8 naive samples consisted of CD45RO-negative cells that were positively selected for CCR7, yielding a CD45RA+CCR7+ population without TemRA cells. The donors were healthy, HIV-negative adults with no recently reported acute infections or vaccinations. Only Caucasian adults living in Nashville, Tennessee, USA were represented among the donors. After blood collection by leukapheresis, PBMCs were isolated using Ficoll-Histopaque density gradient centrifugation and then cryopreserved in the vapor phase of liquid nitrogen. Analytical flow cytometry was used to check the purity and quantity of every magnetically sorted T cell population. Genomic DNA was isolated from each sorted fraction and quantified by UV absorbance on a Nanodrop 2000c. TCR CDR3 regions were amplified from genomic DNA by multiplex PCR using the deep immunoSEQ assay. Extracted genomic DNA from each cell subset was distributed evenly across all wells of several immunoSEQ 96-well plates, and each plate was treated as a replicate. For sorted subsets, each replicate PCR was loaded with roughly 0.2 ug genomic DNA, equivalent to 25,000 to 30,000 T cell genomes. Purified libraries were quantified with a Qubit 3.0 fluorometer, sized on a Bioanalyzer 2100, and re-quantified with the KAPA Library Quantification kit. A separate single-read 150-cycle Illumina NextSeq 550 flow cell was used to sequence each immunoSEQ 96-well plate. The original methods were these. Because the immunoSEQ output held only junctional sequences and lacked quality scores, the filtering could not match the filtering applied to full-length reads. Sequences were annotated with PyIR, a Python wrapper for IgBLAST v1.9, using IMGT germline references to assign V/J genes and CDR3. Reads were removed for weak V/J assignments (E-value above 1e-6), missing CDR3, stop codons, out-of-frame junctions, or ambiguous translated residues. V3J clonotypes were defined as sequences sharing the same inferred V gene, J gene, and CDR3 amino acid sequence. The percentage overlap between two repertoires was calculated by dividing the number of shared unique clonotypes by the size of the smaller repertoire. Repertoire richness was assessed with RTK rarefaction, the Chao1 estimator, and Recon v2.1 estimates of unobserved clonotypes. OLGA was used to compute generation probabilities for all TCRbeta clonotypes that the gDNA method yielded from several donors. In TCRdb, the immuneACCESS table is reduced to in-frame sequences with V and J assigned. These tables do not hold every clone; where another copy was compared, an unresolved V gene accounts for under half, and the others remain unexplained. V, J and clone size were drawn from that table, and D and trimming were deduced from the DNA. The sample records 660,000 or so clones, approximately 96% of which are singletons. Roughly 0.1% of the sample comes from the top ten.

Summary of the overall study and its limitations: Sampling was limited to blood, and TCR repertoires in tissue likely differ from TCR repertoires in blood. Clonotypes shared by all four sorted-subset donors showed higher generation probabilities than non-shared clonotypes. Pairwise subsampling indicated that sequencing depth was expected to affect the degree of clonotype sharing among donors. Sharing across several donors was observed for about 4.8% of naive CD4, 3% to 3.5% of naive CD8, 2% to 2.5% of memory CD4, and about 0.4% of memory CD8 clonotypes. Because the study included only a small number of donors, the genetic and exposure-history diversity represented was limited. Naive subsets generally had larger estimated clonotype richness than memory subsets did. Rarefaction of sorted-subset datasets indicated incomplete sequencing despite the large sequencing depth.

Trimming takes 5 bases from V and 5 bases from J, and the germline ends sit 22 bases apart. The germline V gene (reference sequence) sets CDR1 to MNHEY and CDR2 to SMNVEV. From cysteine to phenylalanine, the CDR3 is 17 amino acids long. The retained sequence is limited to the CDR3, 51 bases, with the frame set at the first base. Recombination linked TRBV27 to TRBJ2-1; TRBD2 is a weak D gene call, 6 bases matching. The sequence was obtained from a woman aged 30 to 39 in good health. The specimen was naive CD8+ T cells sorted from blood. Per the publication, the cell subset or site label means: CD45RA+CCR7+. CDR3 loop: CASSLTGGSGLDNEQFF. The base sequence is TGTGCCAGCAGTCTAACCGGGGGAAGCGGGCTGGACAATGAGCAGTTCTTC.